Here is one T cell receptor beta chain with its context. The data belong to a study of shared T cell receptors in the human thymus. TCRdb's copy holds only in-frame clones and misses some; the assay was immunoSEQ multiplex PCR. The sample has 650,000 to 950,000 clones, roughly 85% seen once. These same records also appear under a second study, on human thymus T cells. According to that study: Having corrective surgery for congenital heart defects, healthy Finnish infants were the ones who donated. Thymus specimens were resections from corrective heart surgery. Blood and thymic repertoires both appeared biased in V and J gene usage. Among unrelated individuals, related research reported thymic repertoires that overlapped highly.

The sequence was collected from a girl less than two years old with a congenital heart defect. The source material was thymocytes.

DNA of the CDR3: TGTGCCAGCAGCTATGCGACAGGGGCCCTATATGGCTACACCTTC. It is translated as CASSYATGALYGYTF. The rearrangement joins TRBV7-8 to TRBJ1-2; 8 bases agree with TRBD1. The CDR3 loop spans 15 amino acids. CDR1 SGHVS and CDR2 FQNEAQ come from the germline V gene. The ends lost 4 bases at V and 5 bases at J; junction bases unmatched: 9.